Listed below are T cell receptor beta chains from one sample, sequenced in a study of blood T cell repertoires in COVID-19. Generated by immunoSEQ multiplex PCR, the TCRdb table keeps only in-frame clones and is missing some. The profile shows fewer than 200,000 clones, 74% of them singletons. Sequenced sample: peripheral blood. The receptor source for this set is an elderly woman with acute or convalescent COVID-19. The CDR3 runs from the conserved cysteine through the conserved F or W. Each record gives: CDR3 DNA, CDR3 protein, J gene, V gene, clone size, D gene. A D gene is named only where the DNA matches it firmly. Only part of the rows carry a size: once, few, many, or a class if the clone is expanded.

cdr3_nt: TGTGCCAGTAGTATAGATCCGGGACTGAGATATGGCTACACCTTC
cdr3_aa: CASSIDPGLRYGYTF
j_call: TRBJ1-2
v_call: TRBV19
clone_size: few
d_call: .

cdr3_nt: TGTGCCAGCAGCCAAGAGGTCGGGGGGGATGGCTACACCTTC
cdr3_aa: CASSQEVGGDGYTF
j_call: TRBJ1-2
v_call: TRBV4-2
clone_size: once
d_call: .

cdr3_nt: TGCGCCAGCAGCTTAGGGCCAACTGGGAGTTATGGCTACACCTTC
cdr3_aa: CASSLGPTGSYGYTF
j_call: TRBJ1-2
v_call: TRBV5-1
clone_size: .
d_call: .

cdr3_nt: TGTGCCACCAGTGAGGGGGGAGGGCCCTACGAGCAGTACTTC
cdr3_aa: CATSEGGGPYEQYF
j_call: TRBJ2-7
v_call: TRBV24-1
clone_size: once
d_call: TRBD2

cdr3_nt: TGTGCCAGTAGTTTGACTAGCGGGAACACAGATACGCAGTATTTT
cdr3_aa: CASSLTSGNTDTQYF
j_call: TRBJ2-3
v_call: TRBV19
clone_size: .
d_call: TRBD2

cdr3_nt: TGTGCCAGCAGTTTAATAGGAGTCTATGAGCAGTTCTTC
cdr3_aa: CASSLIGVYEQFF
j_call: TRBJ2-1
v_call: TRBV27
clone_size: once
d_call: .

cdr3_nt: TGTGCCAGCAGAAGGACAGGGGGCTCCTCCTACGAGCAGTACTTC
cdr3_aa: CASRRTGGSSYEQYF
j_call: TRBJ2-7
v_call: TRBV28
clone_size: .
d_call: TRBD1

cdr3_nt: TGTGCCAGCAGTGCAGGATGGGGGAAACAGGGATGGGAGTACTTC
cdr3_aa: CASSAGWGKQGWEYF
j_call: TRBJ2-7
v_call: TRBV27
clone_size: .
d_call: .

cdr3_nt: TGTGCCAGCAGGGGACAGGGAAACAATCAGCCCCAGCATTTT
cdr3_aa: CASRGQGNNQPQHF
j_call: TRBJ1-5
v_call: TRBV28
clone_size: .
d_call: TRBD1

cdr3_nt: TGTGCCAGCAGCCAAGTTCTAGGGGGAAGCTCCTACGAGCAGTACTTC
cdr3_aa: CASSQVLGGSSYEQYF
j_call: TRBJ2-7
v_call: TRBV4-2
clone_size: .
d_call: .

cdr3_nt: TGCGCCAGCACCCTGGACGGGGGGCAATCACCCCTCCACTTT
cdr3_aa: CASTLDGGQSPLHF
j_call: TRBJ1-6
v_call: TRBV5-1
clone_size: .
d_call: .

cdr3_nt: TGTGCCAGCTCACCGTCCAGGGGGCCTGTCAATGAGCAGTTCTTC
cdr3_aa: CASSPSRGPVNEQFF
j_call: TRBJ2-1
v_call: TRBV18
clone_size: .
d_call: TRBD1

cdr3_nt: TGTGCCAGCAGTGTGACAGCGAACACTGAAGCTTTCTTT
cdr3_aa: CASSVTANTEAFF
j_call: TRBJ1-1
v_call: TRBV6-4
clone_size: .
d_call: .

cdr3_nt: TGTGCCAGCACGCAAGGGAGCCCGAGCCATGAGCAGTTCTTC
cdr3_aa: CASTQGSPSHEQFF
j_call: TRBJ2-1
v_call: TRBV6-5
clone_size: .
d_call: .

cdr3_nt: TGTGCCAGCAGTTTACCCGGGTACTCTGGAAACACCATATATTTT
cdr3_aa: CASSLPGYSGNTIYF
j_call: TRBJ1-3
v_call: TRBV28
clone_size: .
d_call: .

cdr3_nt: TGTGCCAGCTCCCACCCCTACAGGGGGCGTAATGAAAAACTGTTTTTT
cdr3_aa: CASSHPYRGRNEKLFF
j_call: TRBJ1-4
v_call: TRBV7-8
clone_size: .
d_call: TRBD1

cdr3_nt: TGTGCCAGTAGTATCCGGGGACAGGCTAATCAGCCCCAGCATTTT
cdr3_aa: CASSIRGQANQPQHF
j_call: TRBJ1-5
v_call: TRBV19
clone_size: .
d_call: TRBD1

cdr3_nt: TGTGCCAGCAGTGGACAGGGGGCCATCCGCGAAAAACTGTTTTTT
cdr3_aa: CASSGQGAIREKLFF
j_call: TRBJ1-4
v_call: TRBV28
clone_size: few
d_call: TRBD1

cdr3_nt: TGTGCCTGGGACAGGGGGCCTCAGCCCCAGCATTTT
cdr3_aa: CAWDRGPQPQHF
j_call: TRBJ1-5
v_call: TRBV30
clone_size: .
d_call: TRBD1

cdr3_nt: TGTGCCAGCAGTCTTGGACAGGGAGCCAATGAGCAGTTCTTC
cdr3_aa: CASSLGQGANEQFF
j_call: TRBJ2-1
v_call: TRBV28
clone_size: .
d_call: TRBD1

cdr3_nt: TGTGCCAGCAGTTTAACAGCGGGAGTACGTGGTGAGCAGTTCTTC
cdr3_aa: CASSLTAGVRGEQFF
j_call: TRBJ2-1
v_call: TRBV27
clone_size: .
d_call: TRBD2

cdr3_nt: TGTGCCAGCAGTTCGAACAGCTATGGCTACACCTTC
cdr3_aa: CASSSNSYGYTF
j_call: TRBJ1-2
v_call: TRBV12-3/TRBV12-4
clone_size: once
d_call: .

cdr3_nt: TGTGCCAGCACAGTGTTTGCGGCGACAGCAGATACGCAGTATTTT
cdr3_aa: CASTVFAATADTQYF
j_call: TRBJ2-3
v_call: TRBV7-8
clone_size: few
d_call: .

cdr3_nt: TGCGCCAGCAGCTTGGGAGCGGGGGGTGGTGAGCAGTTCTTC
cdr3_aa: CASSLGAGGGEQFF
j_call: TRBJ2-1
v_call: TRBV5-1
clone_size: .
d_call: TRBD2

cdr3_nt: TGTGCCAGTAGTCCCAATCTAGCGGAATTCCAAGAGACCCAGTACTTC
cdr3_aa: CASSPNLAEFQETQYF
j_call: TRBJ2-5
v_call: TRBV19
clone_size: once
d_call: TRBD2

cdr3_nt: TGTGCCATCAGTCCGGACGGGGGAAGGACTGAAGCTTTCTTT
cdr3_aa: CAISPDGGRTEAFF
j_call: TRBJ1-1
v_call: TRBV10-3
clone_size: few
d_call: .

cdr3_nt: TGTGCCAGTAGTACACAGACAGGGGCCCCAGGCTACACCTTC
cdr3_aa: CASSTQTGAPGYTF
j_call: TRBJ1-2
v_call: TRBV19
clone_size: .
d_call: TRBD1

cdr3_nt: TGTGCCAGCAGTTTTGCTCTTAGCGGGAGTACAGATACGCAGTATTTT
cdr3_aa: CASSFALSGSTDTQYF
j_call: TRBJ2-3
v_call: TRBV27
clone_size: .
d_call: TRBD2

cdr3_nt: TGTGCCAGCAGTGAATTCTCGACAGGGGATAGTGAAAAACTGTTTTTT
cdr3_aa: CASSEFSTGDSEKLFF
j_call: TRBJ1-4
v_call: TRBV2
clone_size: .
d_call: TRBD1

cdr3_nt: TGTGCCAGCAGTGAGAGGACTAGTATCGATGAGCAGTTCTTC
cdr3_aa: CASSERTSIDEQFF
j_call: TRBJ2-1
v_call: TRBV6-4
clone_size: once
d_call: TRBD2

cdr3_nt: TGTGCCAGCAGCCCATCCGGGACAGATTATGGCTACACCTTC
cdr3_aa: CASSPSGTDYGYTF
j_call: TRBJ1-2
v_call: TRBV7-3
clone_size: .
d_call: TRBD1

cdr3_nt: TGTGCCAGCAGCTCGTGGACAGGGATGACAGATACGCAGTATTTT
cdr3_aa: CASSSWTGMTDTQYF
j_call: TRBJ2-3
v_call: TRBV7-8
clone_size: .
d_call: TRBD1

cdr3_nt: TGTGCCAGCAGCCAAGATAGTATCCCAGATACGCAGTATTTT
cdr3_aa: CASSQDSIPDTQYF
j_call: TRBJ2-3
v_call: TRBV3-1/TRBV3-2
clone_size: .
d_call: .

cdr3_nt: TGTGCCAGCAGTTACTCCTTTCGCGGGGATTTGTACTTC
cdr3_aa: CASSYSFRGDLYF
j_call: TRBJ2-7
v_call: TRBV6-6
clone_size: .
d_call: .

cdr3_nt: TGTGCCGTCGACAGGGGGAACACAGATACGCAGTATTTT
cdr3_aa: CAVDRGNTDTQYF
j_call: TRBJ2-3
v_call: TRBV24-1
clone_size: .
d_call: TRBD1

cdr3_nt: TGTGCCAGCAGCATTAGCGGGACCGCCTACGAGCAGTACTTC
cdr3_aa: CASSISGTAYEQYF
j_call: TRBJ2-7
v_call: TRBV7-2
clone_size: .
d_call: TRBD2

cdr3_nt: TGTGCCAGCAGCCTAGTCCCTAGCGCAACCTCCTACGAGCAGTACTTC
cdr3_aa: CASSLVPSATSYEQYF
j_call: TRBJ2-7
v_call: TRBV28
clone_size: .
d_call: .

cdr3_nt: TGTGCCAGCAGCTTGGGACTAGCGAGGCCCTACGAGCAGTACTTC
cdr3_aa: CASSLGLARPYEQYF
j_call: TRBJ2-7
v_call: TRBV5-4
clone_size: .
d_call: TRBD2

cdr3_nt: TGTGCCAGCAGGGTACAGGGAGCCGGGGCCAACGTCCTGACTTTC
cdr3_aa: CASRVQGAGANVLTF
j_call: TRBJ2-6
v_call: TRBV27
clone_size: .
d_call: .

cdr3_nt: TGTGCCAGCAGCTTTACACAGGGGAGAATCCGGGGTCAGCCCCAGCATTTT
cdr3_aa: CASSFTQGRIRGQPQHF
j_call: TRBJ1-5
v_call: TRBV7-9
clone_size: few
d_call: TRBD1

cdr3_nt: TGTGCTAGTGGTTTTGGGGGGGCAGATACGCAGTATTTT
cdr3_aa: CASGFGGADTQYF
j_call: TRBJ2-3
v_call: TRBV12-5
clone_size: .
d_call: TRBD2

cdr3_nt: TGTGCCATCGCTAGGGCGGGGAACACCGGGGAGCTGTTTTTT
cdr3_aa: CAIARAGNTGELFF
j_call: TRBJ2-2
v_call: TRBV10-3
clone_size: .
d_call: .

cdr3_nt: TGTGCCAGTAGTGCGGGGGCGCAGGGCAATCAGCCCCAGCATTTT
cdr3_aa: CASSAGAQGNQPQHF
j_call: TRBJ1-5
v_call: TRBV19
clone_size: .
d_call: .

cdr3_nt: TGTGCCAGCAGCCCAGGGGGCGCGCGCAATCAGCCCCAGCATTTT
cdr3_aa: CASSPGGARNQPQHF
j_call: TRBJ1-5
v_call: TRBV2
clone_size: .
d_call: TRBD1

cdr3_nt: TGTGCCAGCAGCTCGGAGGTGCGCCAAGAGACCCAGTACTTC
cdr3_aa: CASSSEVRQETQYF
j_call: TRBJ2-5
v_call: TRBV7-9
clone_size: .
d_call: .

cdr3_nt: TGCGCCAGCAGCTCACAGGGGGCGCTGAATGAGCAGTACTTC
cdr3_aa: CASSSQGALNEQYF
j_call: TRBJ2-7
v_call: TRBV5-1
clone_size: .
d_call: TRBD1

cdr3_nt: TGTGCCAGCAGTTACTCGGCCGTTCGTGAGCAGTACTTC
cdr3_aa: CASSYSAVREQYF
j_call: TRBJ2-7
v_call: TRBV6-2/TRBV6-3
clone_size: .
d_call: .